The 2 T cell receptor beta chains below all came from one sample that was sequenced in a study of memory CD4+ T cells and cytomegalovirus serostatus. Single viable CD3+CD4+CD8-CD45RO+ cells were sorted as the memory CD4+ T cells. Assay: immunoSEQ multiplex PCR; the TCRdb copy retains only in-frame clones and omits some. This table has over 45,000 clones, 82% appearing once. The sequencing sample was made of memory CD4+ T cells from blood. These receptors all come from an adult in good health and CMV-seronegative.

This clone has a single count. This chain links TRBV6-6 with TRBJ1-1; D may be TRBD1 (5 bases). This CDR3 is 14 amino acids long. Trimming stripped 4 bases from V and 4 bases from J, with 13 bases between. From germline, CDR1 is MNHNY and CDR2 SVGAGI (reference sequence). CDR3 bases: TGTGCCAGCAGTTCAGGGTTGAGAGCCACTGAAGCTTTCTTT. Translation: CASSSGLRATEAFF.

This chain joins TRBV7-8 and TRBJ2-2; unclear D gene. This CDR3 has 14 amino acids. Germline V gives CDR1 SGHVS, CDR2 FQNEAQ. Trimming took off 3 bases at V and 6 bases at J, with 11 bases between the two ends. The CDR3 reads CASSFSGTPGELFF. CDR3 sequence (DNA): TGTGCCAGCAGCTTTAGTGGAACCCCCGGGGAGCTGTTTTTT. The entire variable domain, with the rest obtained from reference TRBV7-8 and TRBJ2-2, is as follows: GAGVSQSPRYKVAKRGQDVALRCDPISGHVSLFWYQQALGQGPEFLTYFQNEAQLDKSGLPSDRFFAERPEGSVSTLKIQRTQQEDSAVYLCASSFSGTPGELFFGEGSRLTVL.